This T cell receptor beta chain stems from a study of cytomegalovirus exposure and HLA in healthy donors. The PCR ran on 60 Vbeta and 13 Jbeta primers. Clones were read by immunoSEQ multiplex PCR, and TCRdb kept only the in-frame ones, dropping some. This table lists around 50,000 clones. The CDR3 consists of 14 residues. Unmatched junction bases numbered 11, after V lost 8 bases and J lost 5 bases. Germline loops: CDR1 MDHEN, CDR2 SYDVKM. Study results and limitations: The authors listed around 150 TCR beta chains as cytomegalovirus-associated.

With regard to this clone: The antigen is unknown.

What was sequenced was PBMCs. V is TRBV28 and J is TRBJ1-2; the match to TRBD1 covers 7 bases. The receptor was isolated from a male donor in good health and CMV-seropositive. The CDR3 DNA follows: TGTGCCAGCCCCCACAGGGGCACCCCTTATGGCTACACCTTC. Translating it yields CASPHRGTPYGYTF.